One and the same sample provided the 4 T cell receptor beta chains below, sequenced in a study of blood T cell repertoires in COVID-19. Only in-frame clones appear in the TCRdb table, and some are missing; sequencing was by immunoSEQ multiplex PCR. The sample includes 200,000 to 300,000 clones, 70% to 90% of them seen just once. Material for sequencing was peripheral blood. The receptor set was obtained from a human donor in a cohort sampled during active COVID-19.

The genes are TRBV5-1 and TRBJ1-4, with 8 positions matching TRBD1. The CDR3 spans 15 residues. CDR1 and CDR2 (germline): SGHRS, YFSETQ. Trimming removed 3 bases from V and 6 bases from J; junction bases left unmatched: 7. The CDR3 DNA follows: TGCGCCAGCAGCTCAAGCAGGGGGCAAGATGAAAAACTGTTTTTT. Protein: CASSSSRGQDEKLFF.

This rearrangement joins TRBV28 to TRBJ2-7, with TRBD2 as a possible D gene (6 bases). V was shortened by 4 bases and J by 4 bases, with 20 bases between the two germline ends. Germline values: CDR1 MDHEN, CDR2 SYDVKM. The CDR3 consists of 16 residues. CDR3 sequence reads: CASSYPVSEGGYEQYF. The CDR3 bases are TGTGCCAGCAGTTACCCCGTCAGCGAGGGAGGATACGAGCAGTACTTC. Full variable domain (rest looked up from reference TRBV28 and TRBJ2-7): DVKVTQSSRYLVKRTGEKVFLECVQDMDHENMFWYRQDPGLGLRLIYFSYDVKMKEKGDIPEGYSVSREKKERFSLILESASTNQTSMYLCASSYPVSEGGYEQYFGPGTRLTVT.

The CDR3 bases are TGTGCCAGCAGTGAGGGGGGTCAGCCCCAGCATTTT. This encodes CASSEGGQPQHF. The chain carries TRBV6-1 and TRBJ1-5; D may be TRBD1 (5 bases). The CDR3 loop spans 12 amino acids. Germline CDR1 reads MNHNS; CDR2 reads SASEGT. With 3 bases removed from V and 6 bases from J, the gap between germline ends came to 6 bases.

V gene TRBV6-5 combines with J gene TRBJ2-7, with 7 bases identical to TRBD2. V dropped 1 base and J dropped 5; count of bases not matched to a gene: 11. CDR3 length equals 16 residues. CDR1 is MNHEY, CDR2 SVGAGI, per germline. The CDR3 DNA is TGTGCCAGCAGTTACTTCCCTCGGGGAGGGTACCACGAGCAGTACTTC. Translation gives CASSYFPRGGYHEQYF.